The 29 T cell receptor beta chains listed next were all sequenced from one sample in a study of blood T cell repertoires in COVID-19. Produced via immunoSEQ multiplex PCR; TCRdb's table is partial and in-frame only. There are roughly 240,000 clones in the sample; 85% occur only once, and over 7.5% lies in the top ten. The sequenced material came from PBMCs or T cells enriched from blood (not recorded which). All receptors derive from a woman between 45 and 60 years old with acute COVID-19.

The chain carries TRBV2 and TRBJ2-2; 7 bases fit TRBD1. Germline CDR1 and CDR2: SNHLY and FYNNEI. This CDR3 region has 13 residues. CDR3 sequence reads: CADRQGRTGELFF. CDR3 in DNA: TGTGCGGACAGACAGGGTCGAACCGGGGAGCTGTTTTTT.

This chain joins TRBV30 and TRBJ2-3; the D gene is possibly TRBD2 (5 bases). CDR1 and CDR2 from the germline V gene are GTSNPN and SVGIG (reference sequence). V was clipped by 1 base and J by 4 bases, with 12 bases between them. The CDR3 is 14 residues long. The CDR3 DNA follows: TGTGCCTGGAGTGCCACACTAGAGCCAGATACGCAGTATTTT. It translates to CAWSATLEPDTQYF.

In regard to this clone: At one boundary the junction diverges from the germline segment, which might be a read error. V and J are TRBV7-7 and TRBJ1-6; 8 nucleotides agree with TRBD1. The CDR3 runs to 15 residues. Looked up from germline, CDR1 is SSHAT and CDR2 is FNYEAQ (reference sequence). The CDR3 sequence is CASSFTWDRNSPLHF. The CDR3 coding sequence is TGTGCTAGCAGCTTTACTTGGGACAGGAATTCACCCCTCCACTTT. Variable domain in full (rest from reference TRBV7-7 and TRBJ1-6): GAGVSQSPRYKVTKRGQDVTLRCDPISSHATLYWYQQALGQGPEFLTYFNYEAQPDKSGLPSDRFSAERPEGSISTLTIQRTEQRDSAMYRCASSFTWDRNSPLHFGNGTRLTVT.

V and J are TRBV19 and TRBJ1-1; possibly TRBD1 for D (5 bases). Trimming shortened V by 5 bases and J by 3 bases, and 13 bases separated the two germline ends. The CDR3 has 14 residues. Germline V gene lookup returns CDR1 LNHDA and CDR2 SQIVND (reference sequence). CDR3 sequence reads: CASSPGRGDTEAFF. CDR3 bases: TGTGCCAGTAGTCCGGGGAGGGGCGACACTGAAGCTTTCTTT.

The rearrangement joins TRBV19 to TRBJ1-3; TRBD1 is a possible D gene (5 bases). Germline values: CDR1 LNHDA, CDR2 SQIVND (reference sequence). The CDR3 has 15 amino acids. Trimming stripped 4 bases from V and 0 bases from J, with 10 bases between. Here the CDR3 reads CASSTRAVSGNTIYF. The CDR3 coding sequence is TGTGCCAGTAGTACCAGGGCCGTCTCTGGAAACACCATATATTTT.

The chain combines TRBV9 with TRBJ1-3; 9 bases fit TRBD1. With 3 bases clipped from V and 0 bases from J, the junction kept 4 bases outside the gene matches. The CDR3 runs to 16 residues. The germline CDR1 and CDR2 sequences are SGDLS and YYNGEE. CDR3 in amino acids: CASSARDRVSGNTIYF. The CDR3 DNA is TGTGCCAGCAGCGCACGGGACAGGGTCTCTGGAAACACCATATATTTT.

The chain couples TRBV6-5 to TRBJ1-1; the D is unclear. V lost 2 bases to trimming and J lost 6 bases, with 10 bases between them. Germline V gene lookup returns CDR1 MNHEY and CDR2 SVGAGI. The CDR3 runs 13 residues. The CDR3 DNA sequence: TGTGCCAGCAGTTACGCCCTCGGGGCTGAAGCTTTCTTT. The encoded protein is CASSYALGAEAFF.

The chain recombines TRBV18 with TRBJ1-2; 8 bases align to TRBD1. Germline CDR1 is KGHSH and CDR2 is LQKENI. CDR3 length: 13 amino acids. Trimming cost V 8 bases and J 6 bases; bases outside gene matches: 8. The CDR3 is CASRQGAQNGYTF. DNA for the CDR3: TGTGCCAGCCGCCAGGGGGCGCAGAATGGCTACACCTTC.

CDR3 DNA: TGTGCCAGCAGCGGCCGGGGGACTGAAGCTTTCTTT. Its protein product is CASSGRGTEAFF. The V call is TRBV5-4, the J call TRBJ1-1; possibly TRBD1 for D (5 bases). This CDR3 is built from 12 residues. In germline, CDR1 is SGHNT, CDR2 YYREEE (reference sequence). V gave up 4 bases and J gave up 5 bases, with 9 bases separating them.

CDR3 sequence reads: CSVVQGQLNGGYTF. The CDR3 DNA follows: TGCAGCGTTGTGCAGGGGCAGCTTAATGGGGGCTACACCTTC. This chain connects TRBV29-1 to TRBJ1-2; weak D call: TRBD1 (6 bases). The CDR3 has 14 residues. The V gene lost 4 bases and the J gene lost 8 bases, with 20 bases spanning the gap. The germline V gene encodes CDR1 SQVTM and CDR2 ANQGSEA.

The chain is built from TRBV27 and TRBJ2-7; D is perhaps TRBD1 (5 bases). The CDR3 contains 15 residues. V dropped 5 bases and J dropped 5 bases, with 19 bases sitting between them. Germline-derived CDR1 and CDR2 are MNHEY and SMNVEV (reference sequence). This chain's CDR3 is CASSPRRAGRNEQYF. As DNA, the CDR3 is TGTGCCAGCAGTCCCCGCCGGGCAGGGCGAAACGAGCAGTACTTC.

In its sample, this clone was seen once. This chain joins TRBV24-1 and TRBJ2-3, with 9 positions matching TRBD1. In germline, CDR1 is KGHDR, CDR2 SFDVKD. This CDR3 contains 15 residues. The V segment lost 4 bases and the J segment 4 bases; nucleotides outside the gene matches: 5. CDR3 region: CATSEATGGADTQYF. The CDR3 coding sequence is TGTGCCACCAGTGAAGCGACAGGGGGGGCAGATACGCAGTATTTT.

The gene calls are TRBV9 and TRBJ1-3; 10 bases match TRBD1. Germline V gene data show CDR1 as SGDLS and CDR2 as YYNGEE. The CDR3 has 18 amino acids. V lost 3 bases to trimming and J lost 2 bases; unmatched junction nucleotides: 11. The DNA of the CDR3 is TGTGCCAGCAGCGATGGATTTCCGGGACAGGGGACTGGAAACACCATATATTTT. Translation: CASSDGFPGQGTGNTIYF.

The V and J genes are TRBV25-1 and TRBJ1-2, with 7 bases lining up with TRBD1. Germline CDR1 and CDR2: MGHDK and SYGVNS. CDR3 length: 13 amino acids. V lost 4 bases, J lost 8 bases, and 7 bases stayed unmatched. The CDR3 coding sequence is TGTGCCAGCAGTGGGACAGGTCTTAAAGGCTACACCTTC. This translates into CASSGTGLKGYTF.

The V gene is TRBV10-3, the J gene TRBJ2-2, with 9 bases identical to TRBD2. The CDR3 contains 12 residues. Germline CDR1 ENHRY, CDR2 SYGVKD. J gave up 8 bases and V 7 bases, and 2 bases lay outside the gene matches. CDR3 sequence: CAIITSGGELFF. The CDR3 DNA reads TGTGCCATCATTACTAGCGGGGGGGAGCTGTTTTTT.

This rearrangement joins TRBV2 to TRBJ1-6, with 7 bases that match TRBD1. This CDR3 region has 15 residues. Germline-derived CDR1 and CDR2 are SNHLY and FYNNEI. The V and J ends lost 5 bases and 8 bases, in that order; junction bases with no gene match: 9. As DNA, the CDR3 is TGTGCCAGCAGTCCAAGACAGGGTCGGGATTCACCCCTCCACTTT. This translates into CASSPRQGRDSPLHF.

The chain uses TRBV19 and TRBJ1-1, with D unresolved. The CDR3 is made up of 12 amino acids. Germline values: CDR1 LNHDA, CDR2 SQIVND (reference sequence). The V end was cut by 3 bases, the J end by 8 bases, with 10 bases between. The CDR3 nucleotides read TGTGCCAGTAGTATGGTGGCAGGAGAAGCTTTCTTT. Encoded protein: CASSMVAGEAFF.

This chain uses TRBV2 with TRBJ1-3, with TRBD1 identical over 7 bases. V trimming: 8 bases; J trimming: 0 bases; junction bases outside the gene matches: 4. The CDR3 spans 14 residues. CDR1 and CDR2 from the germline V gene are SNHLY and FYNNEI. CDR3 sequence: CASGGQTSGNTIYF. Here the CDR3 DNA reads TGTGCCAGCGGGGGACAGACCTCTGGAAACACCATATATTTT.

V usage is TRBV10-3 and J usage is TRBJ1-1; D is undetermined. Trimming removed 9 bases from V and 2 bases from J, with 10 bases in between. The CDR3 length is 12 residues. Germline V gene sequence: CDR1 ENHRY, CDR2 SYGVKD. The CDR3 nucleotides are TGTGCCATTACCCCAGGCAACACTGAAGCTTTCTTT. Protein: CAITPGNTEAFF.

The gene calls are TRBV6-5 and TRBJ2-3; 7 positions match TRBD1. Germline V CDR1 and CDR2: MNHEY, SVGAGI. The CDR3 spans 15 residues. V trimming: 0 bases; J trimming: 1 base; junction bases outside the gene matches: 1. The CDR3 loop is CASSYSDRGTDTQYF. The CDR3 DNA reads TGTGCCAGCAGTTACTCTGACAGGGGCACAGATACGCAGTATTTT.

V gene TRBV9 combines with J gene TRBJ1-4; TRBD1 matches at 7 bases. The CDR3 extends over 15 amino acids. Per the germline V gene, CDR1 is SGDLS and CDR2 is YYNGEE. Germline trimming cut 4 bases from V and 2 bases from J; bases unmatched to any gene: 5. The CDR3 protein is CASSSTGVTNEKLFF. CDR3 coding DNA: TGTGCCAGCAGCTCAACAGGGGTGACTAATGAAAAACTGTTTTTT.

The V call is TRBV30, the J call TRBJ1-2; D not resolved. The CDR3 is 13 amino acids. CDR1 and CDR2 (germline): GTSNPN, SVGIG (reference sequence). V shed 0 bases and J shed 0 bases, with 5 bases lying between them. Written as DNA, the CDR3 is TGTGCCTGGAGTGTCGGTTCTAACTATGGCTACACCTTC. Amino acids: CAWSVGSNYGYTF.

The chain is built from TRBV5-1 and TRBJ2-5, with 7 nucleotides matching TRBD2. The CDR3 covers 17 residues. V dropped 4 bases and J dropped 1; count of bases not matched to a gene: 13. The V gene's germline CDR1 is SGHRS and CDR2 YFSETQ. In DNA, the CDR3 is TGCGCCAGCAGCCATCGACTAGCCGAGAACCGCCAAGAGACCCAGTACTTC. It translates to CASSHRLAENRQETQYF.

This chain joins TRBV27 and TRBJ1-2, with 7 bases lining up with TRBD1. This CDR3 has 15 amino acids. The junction had 6 bases not matched to a gene; V was cut back by 4 bases and J by 1 base. Germline-derived CDR1 and CDR2 are MNHEY and SMNVEV (reference sequence). CDR3 protein: CASSSTGWDNYGYTF. CDR3 in DNA: TGTGCCAGCAGTTCGACAGGGTGGGATAACTATGGCTACACCTTC.

The V and J genes are TRBV7-2 and TRBJ1-2; D is uncertain. With 4 bases removed from V and 5 bases from J, the gap between germline ends came to 11 bases. The germline CDR1 and CDR2 sequences are SGHTA and FQGNSA. The CDR3 consists of 13 residues. The CDR3 sequence: CASSSWVGYGYTF. DNA of the CDR3: TGTGCCAGCAGCTCCTGGGTCGGGTATGGCTACACCTTC.

The chain joins TRBV7-2 to TRBJ2-6; 9 bases fit TRBD2. Germline-derived CDR1 and CDR2 are SGHTA and FQGNSA. V trimming: 5 bases; J trimming: 4 bases; junction bases outside the gene matches: 15. CDR3 length: 19 residues. CDR3 coding DNA: TGTGCCAGCAGCCTTCTTGGCCAGCGGGGGGCGTTAGGGGCCAACGTCCTGACTTTC. It translates to CASSLLGQRGALGANVLTF.

This clone was detected only a few times. The chain employs TRBV19 and TRBJ2-1; maybe TRBD1 (5 bases). The CDR3 has 13 residues. Trimming stripped 5 bases from V and 4 bases from J, with 9 bases between. Germline V gene sequence: CDR1 LNHDA, CDR2 SQIVND (reference sequence). CDR3 in DNA: TGTGCCAGTAGTTCTGACAGATACAATGAGCAGTTCTTC. Encoded protein: CASSSDRYNEQFF. Together with reference TRBV19 and TRBJ2-1, the CDR3 gives the full variable domain: DGGITQSPKYLFRKEGQNVTLSCEQNLNHDAMYWYRQDPGQGLRLIYYSQIVNDFQKGDIAEGYSVSREKKESFPLTVTSAQKNPTAFYLCASSSDRYNEQFFGPGTRLTVL.

The chain joins TRBV11-3 to TRBJ2-1, with D uncertain. Germline loops: CDR1 SGHNT, CDR2 YENEEA. The CDR3 runs 15 residues. V was pared by 2 bases and J by 0 bases, with 8 bases between. The CDR3 coding sequence is TGTGCCAGCAGCTTAAGCCTAAGCTCCTACAATGAGCAGTTCTTC. This gives the protein CASSLSLSSYNEQFF.

The chain joins TRBV25-1 to TRBJ2-1; perhaps TRBD2 as D (5 bases). The germline V gene encodes CDR1 MGHDK and CDR2 SYGVNS. The V end lost 1 base, the J end lost 6 bases, and 16 bases lay between the germline ends. This CDR3 has 16 residues. The CDR3 DNA sequence: TGTGCCAGCAGTGAATTCGGGATGGACGGTCTCAATGAGCAGTTCTTC. Translating gives CASSEFGMDGLNEQFF.